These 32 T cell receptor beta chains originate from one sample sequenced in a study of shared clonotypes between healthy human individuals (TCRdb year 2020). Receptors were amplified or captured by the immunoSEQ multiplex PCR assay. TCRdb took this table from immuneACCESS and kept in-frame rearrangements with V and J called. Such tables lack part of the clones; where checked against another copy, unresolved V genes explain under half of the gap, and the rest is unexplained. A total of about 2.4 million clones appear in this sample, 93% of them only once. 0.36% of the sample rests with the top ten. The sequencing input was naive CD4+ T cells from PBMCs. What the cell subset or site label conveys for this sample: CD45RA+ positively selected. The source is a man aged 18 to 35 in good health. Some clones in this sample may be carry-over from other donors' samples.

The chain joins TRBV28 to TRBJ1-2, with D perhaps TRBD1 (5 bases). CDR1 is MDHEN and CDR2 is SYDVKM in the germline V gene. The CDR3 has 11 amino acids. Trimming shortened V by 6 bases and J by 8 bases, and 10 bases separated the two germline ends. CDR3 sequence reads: CASRQGVGYTF. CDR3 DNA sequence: TGTGCCAGCAGGCAGGGCGTGGGCTACACCTTC.

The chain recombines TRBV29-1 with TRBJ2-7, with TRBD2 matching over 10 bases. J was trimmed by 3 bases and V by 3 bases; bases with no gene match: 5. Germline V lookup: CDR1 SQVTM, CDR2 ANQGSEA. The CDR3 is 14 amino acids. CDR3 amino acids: CSVDSSGSGYEQYF. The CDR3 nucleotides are TGCAGCGTTGATTCTAGCGGGAGCGGCTACGAGCAGTACTTC.

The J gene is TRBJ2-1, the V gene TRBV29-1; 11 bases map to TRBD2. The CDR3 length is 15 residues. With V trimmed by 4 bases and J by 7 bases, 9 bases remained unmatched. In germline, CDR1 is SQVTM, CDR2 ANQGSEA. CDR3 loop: CSVGGLRLAGNEQFF. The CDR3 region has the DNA TGCAGCGTTGGGGGATTGAGACTAGCGGGAAATGAGCAGTTCTTC.

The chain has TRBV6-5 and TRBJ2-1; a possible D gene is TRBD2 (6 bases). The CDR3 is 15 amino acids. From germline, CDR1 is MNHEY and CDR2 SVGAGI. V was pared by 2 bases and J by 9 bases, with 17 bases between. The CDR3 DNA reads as TGTGCCAGCAGTTACCGGAGGGGCGTTCCGGGTGAGCAGTTCTTC. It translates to CASSYRRGVPGEQFF.

The DNA of the CDR3 is TGTGCCAGCAGTCCCTCGGGTTACTTCTCCTACGAGCAGTACTTC. Protein product: CASSPSGYFSYEQYF. The chain joins TRBV27 to TRBJ2-7, with D hard to call. The CDR3 totals 15 residues. Germline V gene data show CDR1 as MNHEY and CDR2 as SMNVEV (reference sequence). Deletions cut 5 bases from V and 0 bases from J, with 14 bases between.

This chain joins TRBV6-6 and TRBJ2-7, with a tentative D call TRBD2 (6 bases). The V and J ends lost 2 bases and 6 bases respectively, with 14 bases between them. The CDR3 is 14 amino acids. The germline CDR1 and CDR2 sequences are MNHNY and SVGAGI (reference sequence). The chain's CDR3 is CASSYTALGGEQYF. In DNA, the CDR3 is TGTGCCAGCAGTTACACCGCTCTGGGAGGCGAGCAGTACTTC.

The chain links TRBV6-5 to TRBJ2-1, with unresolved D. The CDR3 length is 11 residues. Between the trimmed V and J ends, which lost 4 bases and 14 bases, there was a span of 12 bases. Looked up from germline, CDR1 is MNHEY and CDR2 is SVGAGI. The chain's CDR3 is CASSSPDEKFF. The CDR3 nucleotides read TGTGCCAGCAGTTCCCCCGACGAGAAGTTCTTC.

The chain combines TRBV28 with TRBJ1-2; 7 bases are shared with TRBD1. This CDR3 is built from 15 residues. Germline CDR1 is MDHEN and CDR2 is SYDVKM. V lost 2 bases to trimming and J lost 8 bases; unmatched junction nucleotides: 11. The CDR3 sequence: CASSLPGGGQGGYTF. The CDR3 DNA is TGTGCCAGCAGTTTACCCGGAGGGGGCCAGGGAGGCTACACCTTC.

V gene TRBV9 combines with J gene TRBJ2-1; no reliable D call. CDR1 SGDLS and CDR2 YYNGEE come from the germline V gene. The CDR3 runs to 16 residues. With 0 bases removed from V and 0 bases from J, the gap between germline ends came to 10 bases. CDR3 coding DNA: TGTGCCAGCAGCGTAGTTGTCTCACCCTCCTACAATGAGCAGTTCTTC. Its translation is CASSVVVSPSYNEQFF.

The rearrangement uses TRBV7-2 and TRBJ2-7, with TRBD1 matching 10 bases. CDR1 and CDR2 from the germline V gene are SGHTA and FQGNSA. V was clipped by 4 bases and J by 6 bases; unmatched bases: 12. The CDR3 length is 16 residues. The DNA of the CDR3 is TGTGCCAGCAGCTCCCGACAGGGGGCGATGAACCGCGAGCAGTACTTC. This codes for CASSSRQGAMNREQYF.

CDR3 sequence: CAVPGRWADQPQHF. The CDR3, as DNA: TGTGCCGTCCCGGGCAGATGGGCGGATCAGCCCCAGCATTTT. J is TRBJ1-5 and V is TRBV28; D is unclear. The germline CDR1 and CDR2 sequences are MDHEN and SYDVKM. CDR3 size: 14 residues. V was shortened by 11 bases and J by 5 bases, with 19 bases between the two germline ends.

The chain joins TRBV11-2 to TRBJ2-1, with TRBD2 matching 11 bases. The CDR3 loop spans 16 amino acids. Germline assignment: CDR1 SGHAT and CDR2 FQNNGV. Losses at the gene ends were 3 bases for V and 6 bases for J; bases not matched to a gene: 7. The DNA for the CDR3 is TGTGCCAGCAGCTTTCTCACTAGCGGGAGTCGCAATGAGCAGTTCTTC. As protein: CASSFLTSGSRNEQFF.

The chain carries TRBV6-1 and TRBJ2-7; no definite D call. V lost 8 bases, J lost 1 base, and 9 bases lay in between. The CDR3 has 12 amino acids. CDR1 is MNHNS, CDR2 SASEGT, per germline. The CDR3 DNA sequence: TGTGCCAGCGGTTGGCGTTCCTACGAGCAGTACTTC. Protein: CASGWRSYEQYF.

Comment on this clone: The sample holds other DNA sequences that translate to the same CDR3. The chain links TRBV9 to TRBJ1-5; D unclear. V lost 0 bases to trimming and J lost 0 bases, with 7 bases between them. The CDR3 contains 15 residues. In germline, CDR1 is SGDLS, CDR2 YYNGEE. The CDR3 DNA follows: TGTGCCAGCAGCGTAGGAAGCGGTAGCAATCAGCCCCAGCATTTT. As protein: CASSVGSGSNQPQHF.

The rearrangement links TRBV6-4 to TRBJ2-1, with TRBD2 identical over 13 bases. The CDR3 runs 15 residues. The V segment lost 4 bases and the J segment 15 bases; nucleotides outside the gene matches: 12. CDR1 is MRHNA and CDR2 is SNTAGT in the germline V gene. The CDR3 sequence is CASSGRLAGGRGLFF. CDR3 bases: TGTGCCAGCAGTGGCCGACTAGCGGGAGGACGAGGTCTGTTCTTC.

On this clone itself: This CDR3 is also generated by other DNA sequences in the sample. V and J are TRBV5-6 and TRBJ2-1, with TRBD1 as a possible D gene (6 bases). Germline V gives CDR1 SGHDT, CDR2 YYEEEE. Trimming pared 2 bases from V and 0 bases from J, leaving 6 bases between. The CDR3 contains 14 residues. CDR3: CASSFRGSYNEQFF. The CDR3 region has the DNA TGTGCCAGCAGCTTCAGGGGCTCCTACAATGAGCAGTTCTTC.

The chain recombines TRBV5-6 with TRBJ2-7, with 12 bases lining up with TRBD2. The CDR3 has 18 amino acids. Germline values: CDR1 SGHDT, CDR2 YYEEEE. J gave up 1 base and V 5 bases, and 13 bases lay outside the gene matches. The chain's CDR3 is CASSRPGLAGIPSYEQYF. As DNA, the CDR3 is TGTGCCAGCAGTCGGCCGGGACTAGCGGGCATACCGTCCTACGAGCAGTACTTC.

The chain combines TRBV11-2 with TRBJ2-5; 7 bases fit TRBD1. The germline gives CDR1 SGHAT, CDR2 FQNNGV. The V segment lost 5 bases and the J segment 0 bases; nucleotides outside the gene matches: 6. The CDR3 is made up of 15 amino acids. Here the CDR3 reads CASSTGQVHQETQYF. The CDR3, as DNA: TGTGCCAGCAGCACCGGACAGGTCCACCAAGAGACCCAGTACTTC.

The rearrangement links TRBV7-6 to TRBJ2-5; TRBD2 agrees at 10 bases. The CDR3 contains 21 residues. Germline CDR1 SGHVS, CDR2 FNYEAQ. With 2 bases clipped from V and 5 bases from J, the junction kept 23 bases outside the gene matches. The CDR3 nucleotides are TGTGCCAGCAGCTTAAGAGTTGCGCTAGCGGGAGTGGGGTCCCCGGGGGAGACCCAGTACTTC. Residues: CASSLRVALAGVGSPGETQYF.

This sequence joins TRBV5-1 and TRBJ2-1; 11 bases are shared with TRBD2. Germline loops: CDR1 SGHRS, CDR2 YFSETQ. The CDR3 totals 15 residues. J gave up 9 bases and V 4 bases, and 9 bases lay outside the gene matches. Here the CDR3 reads CASSPVAGGSSEQFF. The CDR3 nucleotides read TGCGCCAGCAGCCCGGTAGCGGGAGGGAGTAGTGAGCAGTTCTTC.

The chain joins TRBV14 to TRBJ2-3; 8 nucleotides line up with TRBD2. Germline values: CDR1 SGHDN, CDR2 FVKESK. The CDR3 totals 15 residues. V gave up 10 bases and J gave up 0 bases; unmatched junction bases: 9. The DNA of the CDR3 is TGTGCCACCGATACCACTAGCGGAAGCACAGATACGCAGTATTTT. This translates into CATDTTSGSTDTQYF.

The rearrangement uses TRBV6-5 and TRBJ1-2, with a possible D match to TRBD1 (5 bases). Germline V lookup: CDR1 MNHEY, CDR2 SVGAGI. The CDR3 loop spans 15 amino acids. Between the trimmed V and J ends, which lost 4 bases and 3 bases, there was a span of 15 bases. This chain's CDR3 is CASSSLSGGDYGYTF. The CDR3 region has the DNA TGTGCCAGCAGTTCCCTCTCGGGGGGAGACTATGGCTACACCTTC.

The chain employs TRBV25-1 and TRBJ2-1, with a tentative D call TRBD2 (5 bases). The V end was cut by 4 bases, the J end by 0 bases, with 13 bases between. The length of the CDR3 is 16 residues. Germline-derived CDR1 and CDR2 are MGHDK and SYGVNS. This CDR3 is CASSGLSGSSYNEQFF. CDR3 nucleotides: TGTGCCAGCAGTGGACTCAGCGGTAGCTCCTACAATGAGCAGTTCTTC. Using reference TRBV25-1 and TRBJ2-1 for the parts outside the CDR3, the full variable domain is EADIYQTPRYLVIGTGKKITLECSQTMGHDKMYWYQQDPGMELHLIHYSYGVNSTEKGDLSSESTVSRIRTEHFPLTLESARPSHTSQYLCASSGLSGSSYNEQFFGPGTRLTVL.

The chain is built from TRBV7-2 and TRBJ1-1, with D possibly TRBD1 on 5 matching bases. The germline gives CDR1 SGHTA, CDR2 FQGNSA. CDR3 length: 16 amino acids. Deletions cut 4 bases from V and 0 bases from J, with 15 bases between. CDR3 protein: CASSSTPGIMNTEAFF. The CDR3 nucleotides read TGTGCCAGCAGCTCCACTCCAGGGATAATGAACACTGAAGCTTTCTTT.

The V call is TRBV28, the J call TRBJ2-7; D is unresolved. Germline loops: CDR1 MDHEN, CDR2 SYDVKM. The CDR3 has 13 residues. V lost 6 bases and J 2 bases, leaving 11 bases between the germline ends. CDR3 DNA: TGTGCCAGCAGGCCCCTGAACCCCTACGAGCAGTACTTC. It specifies CASRPLNPYEQYF.

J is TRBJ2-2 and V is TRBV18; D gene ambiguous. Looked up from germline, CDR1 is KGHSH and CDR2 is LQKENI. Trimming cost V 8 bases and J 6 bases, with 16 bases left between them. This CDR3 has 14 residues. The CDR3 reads CASTVQALPGELFF. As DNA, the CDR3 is TGTGCCAGCACCGTACAAGCTCTACCCGGGGAGCTGTTTTTT.

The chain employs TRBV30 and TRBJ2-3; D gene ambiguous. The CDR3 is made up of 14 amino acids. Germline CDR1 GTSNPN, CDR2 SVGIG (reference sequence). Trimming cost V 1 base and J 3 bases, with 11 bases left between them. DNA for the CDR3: TGTGCCTGGAGTGGGACCCTGGGTACAGATACGCAGTATTTT. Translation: CAWSGTLGTDTQYF.

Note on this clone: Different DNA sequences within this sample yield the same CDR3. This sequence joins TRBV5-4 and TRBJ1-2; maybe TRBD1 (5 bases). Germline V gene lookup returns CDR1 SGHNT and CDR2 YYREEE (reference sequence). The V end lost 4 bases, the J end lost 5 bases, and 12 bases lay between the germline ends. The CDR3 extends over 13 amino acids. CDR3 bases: TGTGCCAGCAGCCGGGACGGGGGTTATGGCTACACCTTC. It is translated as CASSRDGGYGYTF.

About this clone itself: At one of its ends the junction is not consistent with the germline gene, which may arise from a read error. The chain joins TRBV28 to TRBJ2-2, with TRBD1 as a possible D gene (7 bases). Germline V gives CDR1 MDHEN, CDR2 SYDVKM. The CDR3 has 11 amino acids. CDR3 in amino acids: CASSPRGVLFF. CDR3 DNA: TGTGCCAGCAGCCCCAGGGGGGTGCTGTTTTTT. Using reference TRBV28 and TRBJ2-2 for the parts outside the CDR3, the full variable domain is DVKVTQSSRYLVKRTGEKVFLECVQDMDHENMFWYRQDPGLGLRLIYFSYDVKMKEKGDIPEGYSVSREKKERFSLILESASTNQTSMYLCASSPRGVLFFGEGSRLTVL.

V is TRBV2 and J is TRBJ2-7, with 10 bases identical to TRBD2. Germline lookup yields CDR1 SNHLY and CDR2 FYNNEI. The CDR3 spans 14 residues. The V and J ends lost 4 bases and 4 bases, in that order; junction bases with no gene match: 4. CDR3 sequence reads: CASSVASGSYEQYF. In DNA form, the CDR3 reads TGTGCCAGCAGTGTGGCTAGCGGGAGTTACGAGCAGTACTTC.

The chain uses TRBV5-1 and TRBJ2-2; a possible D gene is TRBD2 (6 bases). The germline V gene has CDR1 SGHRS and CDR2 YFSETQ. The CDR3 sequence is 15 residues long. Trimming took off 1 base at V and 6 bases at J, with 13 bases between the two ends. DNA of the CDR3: TGCGCCAGCAGCTTGATGGACTATTCACCCGGGGAGCTGTTTTTT. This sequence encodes CASSLMDYSPGELFF.

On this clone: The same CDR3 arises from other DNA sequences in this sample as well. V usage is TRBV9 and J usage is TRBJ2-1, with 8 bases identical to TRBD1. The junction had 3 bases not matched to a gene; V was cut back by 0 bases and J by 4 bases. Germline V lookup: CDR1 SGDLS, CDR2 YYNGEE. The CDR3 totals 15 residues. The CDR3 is CASSVGQGPYNEQFF. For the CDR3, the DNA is TGTGCCAGCAGCGTAGGACAGGGGCCTTACAATGAGCAGTTCTTC. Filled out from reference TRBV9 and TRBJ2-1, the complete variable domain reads DSGVTQTPKHLITATGQRVTLRCSPRSGDLSVYWYQQSLDQGLQFLIQYYNGEERAKGNILERFSAQQFPDLHSELNLSSLELGDSALYFCASSVGQGPYNEQFFGPGTRLTVL.